This T cell receptor beta chain was sequenced in a study of early T cells in non-severe SARS-CoV-2 infection. The sample holds many counts of this clonotype. Its antigen is not known. TCRdb re-derived calls from the 5' RACE reads in MiXCR, one entry per CDR3 protein. The table has tens of thousands of distinct CDR3 sequences, about 4.4% seen once; the top ten hold 5% to 7.5%. Overall study results and limits: The matching step, a VDJdb search, favored anti-spike CD8 responses and missed private and CD4 specificities.

Sequencing was performed on whole blood. This clonotype originated in an adult who was a healthcare worker with PCR-confirmed SARS-CoV-2 infection or an uninfected control (not recorded which).

CDR3 sequence reads: CASSFFAGYEAFF. CDR3 nucleotides: TGTGCCAGCAGCTTTTTCGCGGGGTATGAAGCTTTCTTT. The chain joins TRBV11-1 to TRBJ1-1; D is undetermined. Germline CDR1 SGHAT, CDR2 FQDESV (reference sequence). V was trimmed by 3 bases and J by 7 bases, leaving 12 bases between them. This CDR3 region has 13 residues. The complete variable domain, with remaining parts taken from reference TRBV11-1 and TRBJ1-1, reads EAEVAQSPRYKITEKSQAVAFWCDPISGHATLYWYRQILGQGPELLVQFQDESVVDDSQLPKDRFSAERLKGVDSTLKIQPAELGDSAMYLCASSFFAGYEAFFGQGTRLTVV.